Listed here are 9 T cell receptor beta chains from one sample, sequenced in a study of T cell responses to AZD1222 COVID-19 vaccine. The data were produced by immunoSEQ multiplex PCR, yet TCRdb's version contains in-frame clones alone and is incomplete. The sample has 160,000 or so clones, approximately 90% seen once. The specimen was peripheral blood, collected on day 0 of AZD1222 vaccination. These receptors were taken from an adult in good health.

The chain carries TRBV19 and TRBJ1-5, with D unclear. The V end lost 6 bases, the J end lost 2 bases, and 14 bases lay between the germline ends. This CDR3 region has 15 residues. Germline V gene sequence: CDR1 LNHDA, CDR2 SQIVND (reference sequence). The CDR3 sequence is CASSPATVGNQPQHF. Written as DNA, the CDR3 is TGTGCCAGTAGCCCTGCAACTGTGGGCAATCAGCCCCAGCATTTT.

The CDR3 sequence: CASSLEGESLREQYF. CDR3 nucleotide sequence: TGCGCCAGCAGCTTGGAGGGGGAGTCCCTTCGGGAGCAGTACTTC. This chain links TRBV5-1 with TRBJ2-7, with D tentatively TRBD1 (6 bases). The CDR3 has 15 amino acids. V dropped 0 bases and J dropped 7 bases, with 17 bases sitting between them. Germline V gives CDR1 SGHRS, CDR2 YFSETQ.

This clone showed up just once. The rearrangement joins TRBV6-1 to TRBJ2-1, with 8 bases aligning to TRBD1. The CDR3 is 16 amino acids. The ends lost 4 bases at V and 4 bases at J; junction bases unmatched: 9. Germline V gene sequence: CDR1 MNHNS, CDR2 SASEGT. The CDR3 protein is CASSALEGQAYNEQFF. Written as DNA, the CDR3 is TGTGCCAGCAGTGCCCTCGAGGGACAGGCGTACAATGAGCAGTTCTTC.

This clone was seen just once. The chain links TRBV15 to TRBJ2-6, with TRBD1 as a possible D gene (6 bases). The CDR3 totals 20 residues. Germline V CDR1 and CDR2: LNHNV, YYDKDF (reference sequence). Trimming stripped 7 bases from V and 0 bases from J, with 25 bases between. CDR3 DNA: TGTGCCACCACAGCCAGGATACAGGGCAGAAGTATCTCTGGGGCCAACGTCCTGACTTTC. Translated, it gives CATTARIQGRSISGANVLTF.

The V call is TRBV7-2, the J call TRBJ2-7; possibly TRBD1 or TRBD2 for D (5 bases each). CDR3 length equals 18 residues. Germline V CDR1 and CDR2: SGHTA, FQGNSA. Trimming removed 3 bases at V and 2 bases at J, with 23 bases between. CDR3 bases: TGTGCCAGCAGCTTGCAACCTCCGGATGGGACGTACACCTACGAGCAGTACTTC. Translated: CASSLQPPDGTYTYEQYF.

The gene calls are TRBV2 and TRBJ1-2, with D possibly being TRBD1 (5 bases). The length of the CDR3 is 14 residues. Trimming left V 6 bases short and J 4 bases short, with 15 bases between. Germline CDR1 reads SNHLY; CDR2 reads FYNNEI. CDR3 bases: TGTGCCAGCAGGGGGGACGTCCATTCCTATGGCTACACCTTC. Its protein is CASRGDVHSYGYTF. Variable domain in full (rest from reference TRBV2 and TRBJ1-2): EPEVTQTPSHQVTQMGQEVILRCVPISNHLYFYWYRQILGQKVEFLVSFYNNEISEKSEIFDDQFSVERPDGSNFTLKIRSTKLEDSAMYFCASRGDVHSYGYTFGSGTRLTVV.

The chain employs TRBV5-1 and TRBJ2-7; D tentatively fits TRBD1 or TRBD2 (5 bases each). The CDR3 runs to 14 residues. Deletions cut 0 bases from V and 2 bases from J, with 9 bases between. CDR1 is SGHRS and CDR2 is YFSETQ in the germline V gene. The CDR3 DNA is TGCGCCAGCAGCTTGGAGAGGGGACCCTACGAGCAGTACTTC. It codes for CASSLERGPYEQYF.

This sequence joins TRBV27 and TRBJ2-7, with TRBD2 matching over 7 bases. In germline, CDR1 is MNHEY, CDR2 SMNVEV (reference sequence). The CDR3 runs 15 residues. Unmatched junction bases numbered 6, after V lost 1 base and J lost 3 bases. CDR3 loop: CASSLYRGSGYEQYF. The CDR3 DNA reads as TGTGCCAGCAGTTTATACCGCGGGAGTGGCTACGAGCAGTACTTC.

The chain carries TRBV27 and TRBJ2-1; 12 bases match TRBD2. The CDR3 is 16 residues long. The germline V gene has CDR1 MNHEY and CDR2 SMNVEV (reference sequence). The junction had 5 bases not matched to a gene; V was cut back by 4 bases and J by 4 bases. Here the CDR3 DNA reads TGTGCCAGCAGTTACACCGGGACTAGCGGGTACAATGAGCAGTTCTTC. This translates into CASSYTGTSGYNEQFF.